A single TCR beta chain is shown here with its context. The entry originates in a study of blood T cell repertoires in COVID-19. Study-level information: Whether acute or convalescent, the COVID-19 samples came from the United States, Italy and Spain. PBMCs, B-cell-depleted T cells, or T cells were the source of the cDNA or gDNA that made up the material.

The CDR3 runs to 15 residues. Trimming shortened V by 5 bases and J by 0 bases, and 11 bases separated the two germline ends. Germline values: CDR1 SGHTA, CDR2 FQGNSA. Authors' processing steps: Reference gene primer amplification gave estimated nucleated cell counts. Assay: immunoSEQ multiplex PCR; the TCRdb copy retains only in-frame clones and omits some. For V, J and clone size, that table is used; D and trimming come from the DNA. The table lists tens of thousands of clones, over 85% of them singletons. The rearrangement joins TRBV7-2 to TRBJ2-1, with D maybe TRBD2 (5 bases). This sequence originates from a human donor in a cohort sampled during active COVID-19. The sequenced sample consisted of peripheral blood. The DNA for the CDR3 is TGTGCCAGCAGCGCCCTTGGGAGCTCCTACAATGAGCAGTTCTTC. This sequence encodes CASSALGSSYNEQFF.